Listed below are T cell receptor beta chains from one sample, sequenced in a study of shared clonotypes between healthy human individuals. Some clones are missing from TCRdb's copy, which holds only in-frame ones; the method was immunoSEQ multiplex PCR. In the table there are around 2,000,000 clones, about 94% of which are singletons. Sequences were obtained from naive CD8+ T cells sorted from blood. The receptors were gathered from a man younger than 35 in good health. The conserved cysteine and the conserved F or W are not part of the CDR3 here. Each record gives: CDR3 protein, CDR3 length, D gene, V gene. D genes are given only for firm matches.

cdr3_aa: ASSLERGLNQPQH
cdr3_length: 13
d_call: -
v_call: TRBV4-3

cdr3_aa: ASSPLRTGNTEAF
cdr3_length: 13
d_call: -
v_call: TRBV7-9

cdr3_aa: ASSPGRHYGYT
cdr3_length: 11
d_call: -
v_call: TRBV27

cdr3_aa: ASSLSRGLYNEQF
cdr3_length: 13
d_call: -
v_call: TRBV27

cdr3_aa: ASNSEGTGNHEQF
cdr3_length: 13
d_call: TRBD1
v_call: TRBV6-5

cdr3_aa: ASSLVGFEQY
cdr3_length: 10
d_call: -
v_call: TRBV5-4

cdr3_aa: ASSLGQGHEQY
cdr3_length: 11
d_call: TRBD1
v_call: TRBV27

cdr3_aa: ASSRETYEQY
cdr3_length: 10
d_call: -
v_call: TRBV7-9

cdr3_aa: ASSLGQGLLTEAF
cdr3_length: 13
d_call: -
v_call: TRBV7-9

cdr3_aa: ASSVAGGTEEQY
cdr3_length: 12
d_call: TRBD2
v_call: TRBV9

cdr3_aa: ASSYQLRPQH
cdr3_length: 10
d_call: -
v_call: TRBV11-1

cdr3_aa: ASTPSKGNDYT
cdr3_length: 11
d_call: -
v_call: TRBV6-5

cdr3_aa: ASSAGLAGGQPADTQY
cdr3_length: 16
d_call: TRBD2
v_call: TRBV9

cdr3_aa: ASTQFAGAGTEAF
cdr3_length: 13
d_call: -
v_call: TRBV9

cdr3_aa: ASSRRGGFSYEQY
cdr3_length: 13
d_call: TRBD2
v_call: TRBV6-5

cdr3_aa: ASSPPGVSGNEQF
cdr3_length: 13
d_call: -
v_call: TRBV7-9

cdr3_aa: ASSDRGNTGELF
cdr3_length: 12
d_call: TRBD1
v_call: TRBV6-6

cdr3_aa: ASGQGRTEAF
cdr3_length: 10
d_call: TRBD1
v_call: TRBV9

cdr3_aa: ARKEFTEATFEAF
cdr3_length: 13
d_call: -
v_call: TRBV6-1

cdr3_aa: ASSYSVAGSEQY
cdr3_length: 12
d_call: TRBD2
v_call: TRBV6-6

cdr3_aa: ASSQGPEGNDQPQH
cdr3_length: 14
d_call: -
v_call: TRBV4-1

cdr3_aa: SACPLEKLF
cdr3_length: 9
d_call: -
v_call: TRBV20-1

cdr3_aa: ASSYSRPNKGYEQF
cdr3_length: 14
d_call: -
v_call: TRBV6-6

cdr3_aa: ASSYSQGNEQF
cdr3_length: 11
d_call: -
v_call: TRBV6-5

cdr3_aa: AISTEGPGTGELF
cdr3_length: 13
d_call: -
v_call: TRBV10-3

cdr3_aa: ASSLSLLLGQSTDTQY
cdr3_length: 16
d_call: -
v_call: TRBV7-9

cdr3_aa: ASSLRESTEAF
cdr3_length: 11
d_call: -
v_call: TRBV5-4

cdr3_aa: ASSSRGFDYEQY
cdr3_length: 12
d_call: -
v_call: TRBV27

cdr3_aa: ASSLSGFNTEAF
cdr3_length: 12
d_call: -
v_call: TRBV5-1

cdr3_aa: ASSDSPYYGYT
cdr3_length: 11
d_call: -
v_call: TRBV6-1

cdr3_aa: ASSAGLAGFGSTDTQY
cdr3_length: 16
d_call: TRBD2
v_call: TRBV13

cdr3_aa: ASRSGTGGEKLF
cdr3_length: 12
d_call: TRBD1
v_call: TRBV11-2

cdr3_aa: ATGAWGSSPLH
cdr3_length: 11
d_call: -
v_call: TRBV6-5

cdr3_aa: ASSLAGAGVYEQY
cdr3_length: 13
d_call: -
v_call: TRBV5-8

cdr3_aa: ASSHGTGHNEQF
cdr3_length: 12
d_call: TRBD1
v_call: TRBV4-1

cdr3_aa: ASSFYTSYEQY
cdr3_length: 11
d_call: -
v_call: TRBV7-2

cdr3_aa: ASTEGYNSPLH
cdr3_length: 11
d_call: -
v_call: TRBV19

cdr3_aa: ASSLGMTDYTDTQY
cdr3_length: 14
d_call: -
v_call: TRBV7-9

cdr3_aa: AWSVTGLSQPQH
cdr3_length: 12
d_call: -
v_call: TRBV30

cdr3_aa: ASSLDYRADTQY
cdr3_length: 12
d_call: -
v_call: TRBV7-9

cdr3_aa: ASSESPPGRYNSPLH
cdr3_length: 15
d_call: -
v_call: TRBV6-1

cdr3_aa: ASSLSGSGANVLT
cdr3_length: 13
d_call: -
v_call: TRBV27

cdr3_aa: ASSYSRGYGYT
cdr3_length: 11
d_call: -
v_call: TRBV6-5

cdr3_aa: ASRGAGESYEQY
cdr3_length: 12
d_call: -
v_call: TRBV6-5

cdr3_aa: ASSVVDGTGTQY
cdr3_length: 12
d_call: -
v_call: TRBV9

cdr3_aa: ASSLGGSTYEQY
cdr3_length: 12
d_call: -
v_call: TRBV7-2

cdr3_aa: ASSLGQGPFTDTQY
cdr3_length: 14
d_call: TRBD1
v_call: TRBV5-1

cdr3_aa: ASSSPGQWSAY
cdr3_length: 11
d_call: TRBD1
v_call: TRBV7-9

cdr3_aa: ASSRDEPGPNEKLF
cdr3_length: 14
d_call: -
v_call: TRBV7-6

cdr3_aa: ASSFRGNNYGYT
cdr3_length: 12
d_call: TRBD1
v_call: TRBV5-4

cdr3_aa: ASSEVGLSTEAF
cdr3_length: 12
d_call: -
v_call: TRBV6-1

cdr3_aa: ASSYSGTFSGELF
cdr3_length: 13
d_call: -
v_call: TRBV6-5

cdr3_aa: ASSFGGNTEAF
cdr3_length: 11
d_call: -
v_call: TRBV28

cdr3_aa: ASSWRTDTEAF
cdr3_length: 11
d_call: -
v_call: TRBV14